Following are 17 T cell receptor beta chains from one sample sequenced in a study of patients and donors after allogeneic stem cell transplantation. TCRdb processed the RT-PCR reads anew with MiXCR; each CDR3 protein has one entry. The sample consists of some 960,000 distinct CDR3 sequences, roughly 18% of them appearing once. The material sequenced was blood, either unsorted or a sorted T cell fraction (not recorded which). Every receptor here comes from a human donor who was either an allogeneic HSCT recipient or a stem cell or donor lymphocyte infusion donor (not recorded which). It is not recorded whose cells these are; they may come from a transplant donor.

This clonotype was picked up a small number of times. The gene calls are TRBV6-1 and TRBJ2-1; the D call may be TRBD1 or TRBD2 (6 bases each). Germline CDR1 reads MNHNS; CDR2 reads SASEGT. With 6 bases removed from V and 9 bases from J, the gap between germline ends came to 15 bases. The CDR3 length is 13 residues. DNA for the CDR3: TGTGCCAGCAGCCGGGGCAGGGGAGGTGAGCAGTTCTTC. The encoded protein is CASSRGRGGEQFF.

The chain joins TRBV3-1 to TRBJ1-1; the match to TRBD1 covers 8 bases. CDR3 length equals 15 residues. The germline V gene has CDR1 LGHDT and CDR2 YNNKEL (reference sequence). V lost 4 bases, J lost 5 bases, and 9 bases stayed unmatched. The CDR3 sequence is CASSRRPTGGTEAFF. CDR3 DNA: TGTGCCAGCAGCCGCCGACCCACAGGGGGAACTGAAGCTTTCTTT.

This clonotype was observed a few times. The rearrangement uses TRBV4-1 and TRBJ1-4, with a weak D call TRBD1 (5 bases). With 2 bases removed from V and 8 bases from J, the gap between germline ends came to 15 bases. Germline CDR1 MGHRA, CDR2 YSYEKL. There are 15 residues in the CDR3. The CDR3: CASSQLKGRGEKLFF. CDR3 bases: TGCGCCAGCAGCCAACTGAAGGGGCGCGGCGAAAAACTGTTTTTT.

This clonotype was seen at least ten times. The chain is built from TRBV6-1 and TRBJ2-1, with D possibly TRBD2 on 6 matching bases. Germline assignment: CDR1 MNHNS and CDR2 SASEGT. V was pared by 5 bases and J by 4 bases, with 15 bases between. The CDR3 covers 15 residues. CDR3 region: CASSRDSAGYNEQFF. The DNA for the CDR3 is TGTGCCAGCAGTCGTGACAGTGCGGGGTACAATGAGCAGTTCTTC.

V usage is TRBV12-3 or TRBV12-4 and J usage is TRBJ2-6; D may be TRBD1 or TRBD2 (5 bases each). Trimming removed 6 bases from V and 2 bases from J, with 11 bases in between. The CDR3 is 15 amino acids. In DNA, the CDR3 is TGTGCCAGCAGCGGGGCGGGTCCTGGGGCCAACGTCCTGACTTTC. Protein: CASSGAGPGANVLTF.

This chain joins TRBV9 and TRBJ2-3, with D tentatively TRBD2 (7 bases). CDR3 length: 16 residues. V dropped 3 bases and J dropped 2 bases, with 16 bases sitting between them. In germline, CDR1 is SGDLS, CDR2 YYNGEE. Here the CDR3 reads CASSEGGVPSTDTQYF. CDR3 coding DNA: TGTGCCAGCAGCGAGGGGGGGGTACCTTCCACAGATACGCAGTATTTT. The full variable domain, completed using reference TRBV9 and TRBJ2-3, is DSGVTQTPKHLITATGQRVTLRCSPRSGDLSVYWYQQSLDQGLQFLIQYYNGEERAKGNILERFSAQQFPDLHSELNLSSLELGDSALYFCASSEGGVPSTDTQYFGPGTRLTVL.

CDR3 nucleotide sequence: TGTGCCAGCAGCCGAGGACAGATCTCTGGGGCCAACGTCCTGACTTTC. The encoded protein is CASSRGQISGANVLTF. The chain couples TRBV3-1 to TRBJ2-6, with a weak D call TRBD1 (6 bases). Between the trimmed V and J ends, which lost 4 bases and 0 bases, there was a span of 10 bases. Per the germline V gene, CDR1 is LGHDT and CDR2 is YNNKEL (reference sequence). The CDR3 is 16 amino acids.

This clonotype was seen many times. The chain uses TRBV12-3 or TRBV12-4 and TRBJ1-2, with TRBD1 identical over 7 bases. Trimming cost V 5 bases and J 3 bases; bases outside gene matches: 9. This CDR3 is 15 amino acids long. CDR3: CASSVRGRGDYGYTF. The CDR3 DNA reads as TGTGCCAGCAGTGTTAGGGGGCGCGGTGACTATGGCTACACCTTC.

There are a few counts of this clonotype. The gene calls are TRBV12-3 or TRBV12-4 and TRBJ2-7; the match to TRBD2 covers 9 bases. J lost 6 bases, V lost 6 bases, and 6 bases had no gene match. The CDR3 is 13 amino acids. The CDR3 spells CASSRGLAFEQYF. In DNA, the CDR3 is TGTGCCAGCAGCCGTGGACTAGCGTTCGAGCAGTACTTC.

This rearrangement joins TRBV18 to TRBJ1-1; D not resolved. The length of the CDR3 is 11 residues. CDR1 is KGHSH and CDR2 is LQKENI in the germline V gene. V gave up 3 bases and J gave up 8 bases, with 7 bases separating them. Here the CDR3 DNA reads TGTGCCAGCTCACCTAGGGAGGAAGCTTTCTTT. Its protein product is CASSPREEAFF.

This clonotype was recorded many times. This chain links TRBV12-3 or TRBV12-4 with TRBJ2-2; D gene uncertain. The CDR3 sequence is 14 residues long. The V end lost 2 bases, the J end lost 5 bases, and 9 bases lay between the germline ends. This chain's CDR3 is CASSLLGLTGELFF. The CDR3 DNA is TGTGCCAGCAGTTTATTGGGTTTAACCGGGGAGCTGTTTTTT.

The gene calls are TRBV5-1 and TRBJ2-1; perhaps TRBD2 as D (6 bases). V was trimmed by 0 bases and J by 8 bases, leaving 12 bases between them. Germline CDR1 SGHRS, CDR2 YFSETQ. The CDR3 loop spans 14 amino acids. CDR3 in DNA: TGCGCCAGCAGCTTGGGGGACTTATCGCATGAGCAGTTCTTC. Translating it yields CASSLGDLSHEQFF. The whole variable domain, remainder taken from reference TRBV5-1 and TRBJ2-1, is KAGVTQTPRYLIKTRGQQVTLSCSPISGHRSVSWYQQTPGQGLQFLFEYFSETQRNKGNFPGRFSGRQFSNSRSEMNVSTLELGDSALYLCASSLGDLSHEQFFGPGTRLTVL.

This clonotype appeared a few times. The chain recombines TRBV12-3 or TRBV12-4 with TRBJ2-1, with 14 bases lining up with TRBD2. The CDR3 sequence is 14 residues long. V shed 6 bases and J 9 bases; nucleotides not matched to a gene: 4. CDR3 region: CASSPGTSGSEQFF. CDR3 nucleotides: TGTGCCAGCAGCCCCGGGACTAGCGGGAGTGAGCAGTTCTTC.

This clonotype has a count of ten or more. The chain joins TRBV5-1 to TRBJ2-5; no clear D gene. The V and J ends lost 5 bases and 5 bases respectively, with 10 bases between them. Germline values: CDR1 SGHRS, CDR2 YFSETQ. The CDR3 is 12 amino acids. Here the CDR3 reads CASSLGYETQYF. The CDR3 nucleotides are TGCGCCAGCAGTCTTGGGTATGAGACCCAGTACTTC.

The CDR3 region has the DNA TGTGCCAGCTCAAGCGGCGTCAGCTCTGGAAACACCATATATTTT. It encodes CASSSGVSSGNTIYF. V usage is TRBV18 and J usage is TRBJ1-3; D gene ambiguous. The germline V gene encodes CDR1 KGHSH and CDR2 LQKENI. The V gene lost 5 bases and the J gene lost 0 bases, with 11 bases spanning the gap. CDR3 size: 15 residues.

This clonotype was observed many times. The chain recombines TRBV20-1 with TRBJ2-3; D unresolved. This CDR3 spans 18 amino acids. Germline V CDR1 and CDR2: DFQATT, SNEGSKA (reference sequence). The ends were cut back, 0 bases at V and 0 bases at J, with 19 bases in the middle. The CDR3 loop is CSARDGTPRGTSTDTQYF. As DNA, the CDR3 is TGCAGTGCTAGAGATGGTACACCTCGCGGAACTAGCACAGATACGCAGTATTTT.

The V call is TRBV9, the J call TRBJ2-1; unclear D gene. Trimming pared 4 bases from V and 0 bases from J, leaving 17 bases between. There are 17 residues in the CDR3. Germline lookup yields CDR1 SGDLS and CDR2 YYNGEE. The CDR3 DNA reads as TGTGCCAGCAGCCCCCGACTGGATACTTACTCCTACAATGAGCAGTTCTTC. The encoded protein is CASSPRLDTYSYNEQFF.